This T cell receptor (beta chain) came from a study of T-cell reconstitution after alpha-beta-depleted transplantation in children. Trimming stripped 6 bases from V and 3 bases from J, with 12 bases between. Germline V gives CDR1 SEHNR, CDR2 FQNEAQ (reference sequence). The CDR3 runs 13 residues. Preparation of the TCRbeta library was carried out with unique molecular identifiers. Each CDR3 protein is one row after TCRdb ran MiXCR on the PCR reads. The top ten clones hold under 20% of a sample with tens of thousands of distinct CDR3 sequences, 4.9% of them seen once. Notes on the study in general: Some patients showed high day-60 TCRbeta diversity, which derived from surviving recipient T cells and thymic progenitors. Fresh T-cell production supplied most of the T-cell counts and diversity seen one year after transplant. Alpha-beta T cells about two months after transplant reportedly derived from several hundred expanded graft clones.

This clonotype was counted many times. What it binds is unknown. The receptor's source is a boy younger than two who had a stem cell transplant for acute myeloid leukemia, so the T cells may come from the graft donor. The gene calls are TRBV7-9 and TRBJ2-7; D perhaps matches TRBD1 (6 bases). The specimen was PBMCs, mostly from graft donor cells, collected 180 days after TCRalphabeta/CD19-depleted stem cell transplant. The CDR3 DNA sequence: TGTGCCAGCAGTCCCCCAGGGGACTACGAGCAGTACTTC. Its protein product is CASSPPGDYEQYF.